These 8 T cell receptor beta chains came from one sample sequenced in a study of CD8+ T cells in alopecia areata. The treatment here: oral pan-JAK inhibitor, 5-10 mg twice daily. Reverse transcription of extracted RNA yielded cDNA, which provided the sequencing template. Profiling relied on immunoSEQ multiplex PCR, and the TCRdb table lists in-frame clones only, not all of them. This table holds approximately 150,000 clones, roughly nine tenths found once. The sequences come from CD8+ T cells sorted from blood, collected at week 4, from a patient treated with tofacitinib. Receptors were obtained from a human donor with alopecia areata.

As regards this clone: Mismatch with germline at one junction end may stem from a read error. The rearrangement joins TRBV10-3 to TRBJ2-5, with D possibly being TRBD2 (6 bases). CDR1 is ENHRY and CDR2 is SYGVKD in the germline V gene. The CDR3 sequence is 15 residues long. CDR3 residues: CAISESSQPRDSKDF. The DNA of the CDR3 is TGTGCCATCAGTGAGTCGTCACAACCCCGGGACTCGAAGGACTTC.

The chain has TRBV29-1 and TRBJ1-4; TRBD1 aligns across 9 bases. Losses at the gene ends were 0 bases for V and 7 bases for J; bases not matched to a gene: 6. This CDR3 is built from 15 residues. Germline V lookup: CDR1 SQVTM, CDR2 ANQGSEA. CDR3 protein: CSVEDQGQGFEKLFF. DNA of the CDR3: TGCAGCGTTGAAGACCAGGGACAGGGTTTTGAAAAACTGTTTTTT.

This clone was seen only a few times. V usage is TRBV5-1 and J usage is TRBJ1-1; D might be TRBD1 (5 bases). Germline values: CDR1 SGHRS, CDR2 YFSETQ. Deletions cut 0 bases from V and 7 bases from J, with 13 bases between. This CDR3 region has 14 residues. The CDR3 DNA sequence: TGCGCCAGCAGCTTGGGGCAGGGCGGGGATGAAGCTTTCTTT. This encodes CASSLGQGGDEAFF. Full variable domain (rest looked up from reference TRBV5-1 and TRBJ1-1): KAGVTQTPRYLIKTRGQQVTLSCSPISGHRSVSWYQQTPGQGLQFLFEYFSETQRNKGNFPGRFSGRQFSNSRSEMNVSTLELGDSALYLCASSLGQGGDEAFFGQGTRLTVV.

The chain carries TRBV29-1 and TRBJ2-7; TRBD1 aligns across 9 bases. The germline CDR1 and CDR2 sequences are SQVTM and ANQGSEA. V was clipped by 7 bases and J by 5 bases; unmatched bases: 9. This CDR3 is built from 13 residues. This CDR3 is CSATGQGGDEQYF. Here the CDR3 DNA reads TGCAGCGCAACGGGACAGGGTGGCGACGAGCAGTACTTC.

As regards this clone: This same CDR3 is encoded by further DNA sequences in the sample. V usage is TRBV29-1 and J usage is TRBJ2-7; TRBD2 matches at 11 bases. V trimming: 4 bases; J trimming: 3 bases; junction bases outside the gene matches: 2. CDR3 size: 13 residues. Germline CDR1 and CDR2: SQVTM and ANQGSEA. The CDR3 DNA reads as TGCAGCGTTGTTCTAGCGGGAGGCTACGAGCAGTACTTC. As protein: CSVVLAGGYEQYF.

The chain links TRBV29-1 to TRBJ2-2; tentatively, D is TRBD1 (6 bases). V was clipped by 6 bases and J by 6 bases, with 17 bases between them. The V gene's germline CDR1 is SQVTM and CDR2 ANQGSEA. CDR3 length equals 14 residues. CDR3 sequence: CSVRLLDSPGELFF. CDR3 bases: TGCAGCGTGCGCCTCTTGGACAGCCCCGGGGAGCTGTTTTTT.

This clone has a single count. The V call is TRBV30, the J call TRBJ1-5, with 7 positions matching TRBD1. The CDR3 runs 16 residues. Losses at the gene ends were 0 bases for V and 1 base for J; bases not matched to a gene: 6. Germline loops: CDR1 GTSNPN, CDR2 SVGIG (reference sequence). The CDR3 spells CAWSVRQGTSNQPQHF. The CDR3 nucleotides read TGTGCCTGGAGTGTACGACAGGGTACGAGCAATCAGCCCCAGCATTTT.

The rearrangement joins TRBV6-5 to TRBJ2-3; D not resolved. Trimming removed 0 bases at V and 2 bases at J, with 12 bases between. The CDR3 is 16 residues long. Germline lookup yields CDR1 MNHEY and CDR2 SVGAGI. The CDR3 DNA follows: TGTGCCAGCAGTTACTCGGGCGAAATACTCACAGATACGCAGTATTTT. It is translated as CASSYSGEILTDTQYF.